These 27 T cell receptor beta chains share one sample of origin, sequenced in a study of blood T cell repertoires in COVID-19. The data were produced by immunoSEQ multiplex PCR, yet TCRdb's version contains in-frame clones alone and is incomplete. There are approximately 160,000 clones in the sample; about 90% occur only once, and under 5% lies in the top ten. Sample: peripheral blood. Receptor source: a woman between 65 and 79 years old with acute or convalescent COVID-19.

V gene TRBV4-3 combines with J gene TRBJ1-4, with D uncertain. The CDR3 runs to 14 residues. In germline, CDR1 is LGHNA, CDR2 YSLEER. V shed 1 base and J shed 7 bases, with 10 bases lying between them. The CDR3 coding sequence is TGCGCCAGCAGCCAAGTGGCGGGGAGTGAAAAACTGTTTTTT. It translates to CASSQVAGSEKLFF.

The chain couples TRBV2 to TRBJ2-1; weak D call: TRBD1 (6 bases). From germline, CDR1 is SNHLY and CDR2 FYNNEI. The CDR3 runs 14 residues. V was trimmed by 1 base and J by 9 bases, leaving 13 bases between them. The CDR3 loop is CASSEDRAWGEQFF. The CDR3 DNA is TGTGCCAGCAGTGAAGACAGGGCCTGGGGTGAGCAGTTCTTC.

The chain links TRBV19 to TRBJ1-5; no clear D gene. The CDR3 consists of 14 residues. Germline lookup yields CDR1 LNHDA and CDR2 SQIVND (reference sequence). Trimming removed 3 bases from V and 3 bases from J, with 9 bases in between. The CDR3 region is CASSMHGDNQPQHF. The CDR3, as DNA: TGTGCCAGTAGTATGCACGGGGACAATCAGCCCCAGCATTTT.

The chain employs TRBV5-1 and TRBJ1-6; 7 bases fit TRBD1. There are 17 residues in the CDR3. Germline V gene data show CDR1 as SGHRS and CDR2 as YFSETQ. The V segment lost 0 bases and the J segment 5 bases; nucleotides outside the gene matches: 8. The CDR3: CASSLDFSGGDNSPLHF. Here the CDR3 DNA reads TGCGCCAGCAGCTTGGATTTTTCAGGGGGTGATAATTCACCCCTCCACTTT.

J is TRBJ2-3 and V is TRBV27; D not certain. CDR1 and CDR2 (germline): MNHEY, SMNVEV (reference sequence). The CDR3 length is 15 residues. V dropped 3 bases and J dropped 0 bases, with 10 bases sitting between them. CDR3 sequence (DNA): TGTGCCAGCAGTTTCGGGTCGGGTAGCACAGATACGCAGTATTTT. Its translation: CASSFGSGSTDTQYF.

The chain recombines TRBV10-3 with TRBJ1-1, with a possible D match to TRBD1 (5 bases). The germline V gene encodes CDR1 ENHRY and CDR2 SYGVKD. The CDR3 consists of 11 residues. The ends were cut back, 4 bases at V and 7 bases at J, with 7 bases in the middle. The CDR3 bases are TGTGCCATCAGTGTAGACAGTGAAGCTTTCTTT. Translation: CAISVDSEAFF.

The chain joins TRBV4-2 to TRBJ2-3; possibly TRBD2 for D (5 bases). Germline lookup yields CDR1 LGHNA and CDR2 YNFKEQ. V was shortened by 1 base and J by 6 bases, with 17 bases between the two germline ends. The CDR3 sequence is 16 residues long. The CDR3 nucleotides read TGTGCCAGCAGCCAAGCAGGCCCGCGGGCGGCGGATACGCAGTATTTT. Its protein product is CASSQAGPRAADTQYF.

This rearrangement joins TRBV9 to TRBJ1-1; the D is unclear. This CDR3 has 14 residues. V lost 0 bases to trimming and J lost 0 bases, with 6 bases between them. CDR1 is SGDLS, CDR2 YYNGEE, per germline. The CDR3 sequence is CASSVGAVNTEAFF. DNA of the CDR3: TGTGCCAGCAGCGTAGGGGCCGTGAACACTGAAGCTTTCTTT.

This clone was seen more than once but under ten times. The J gene is TRBJ2-6, the V gene TRBV7-9; perhaps TRBD1 as D (6 bases). V was pared by 8 bases and J by 4 bases, with 12 bases between. This CDR3 is built from 14 residues. CDR1 and CDR2 from the germline V gene are SEHNR and FQNEAQ (reference sequence). The CDR3 loop reads CASDTGSGANVLTF. CDR3 sequence (DNA): TGTGCCAGCGATACAGGGTCCGGGGCCAACGTCCTGACTTTC.

The rearrangement joins TRBV27 to TRBJ2-7; 7 bases map to TRBD2. This CDR3 comprises 14 residues. CDR1 and CDR2 (germline): MNHEY, SMNVEV (reference sequence). The junction had 8 bases not matched to a gene; V was cut back by 4 bases and J by 5 bases. CDR3 protein: CASSSERGRDEQYF. The DNA for the CDR3 is TGTGCCAGCAGTTCGGAGCGGGGAAGAGACGAGCAGTACTTC.

This chain links TRBV20-1 with TRBJ1-2; maybe TRBD1 (5 bases). There are 11 residues in the CDR3. Per germline, CDR1 DFQATT and CDR2 SNEGSKA (reference sequence). Trimming stripped 5 bases from V and 8 bases from J, with 12 bases between. CDR3 sequence: CSAQGLWGYTF. The CDR3 region has the DNA TGCAGTGCTCAGGGACTCTGGGGCTACACCTTC.

V and J are TRBV3-1 (or the pseudogene TRBV3-2) and TRBJ1-4, with D perhaps TRBD1 (6 bases). The CDR3 extends over 18 amino acids. Per germline, CDR1 LGHDT and CDR2 YNNKEL (reference sequence). The V end lost 1 base, the J end lost 6 bases, and 21 bases lay between the germline ends. The CDR3 region is CASSQVPAQQGVDEKLFF. The CDR3 region has the DNA TGTGCCAGCAGCCAAGTCCCGGCTCAACAGGGCGTGGATGAAAAACTGTTTTTT.

The rearrangement uses TRBV28 and TRBJ1-1; perhaps TRBD1 as D (5 bases). The CDR3 spans 12 residues. V lost 6 bases and J lost 8, with 13 bases in between. Germline CDR1 is MDHEN and CDR2 is SYDVKM. The CDR3 spells CASSYENREAFF. The CDR3 region has the DNA TGTGCCAGCAGCTATGAAAACAGGGAAGCTTTCTTT.

The V call is TRBV6-5, the J call TRBJ2-1; no clear D gene. This CDR3 has 12 residues. From germline, CDR1 is MNHEY and CDR2 SVGAGI. V was shortened by 4 bases and J by 8 bases, with 9 bases between the two germline ends. CDR3 protein: CASSLRADEQFF. The CDR3 nucleotides are TGTGCCAGCAGTTTACGTGCGGATGAGCAGTTCTTC.

J is TRBJ1-3 and V is TRBV28, with D possibly TRBD1 on 6 matching bases. Germline V CDR1 and CDR2: MDHEN, SYDVKM. V was cut by 7 bases and J by 1 base, with 17 bases left in between. The CDR3 is 16 residues long. The chain's CDR3 is CASNELQGLSGNTIYF. In nucleotides, the CDR3 is TGTGCCAGCAATGAATTACAGGGTCTTTCTGGAAACACCATATATTTT.

The chain combines TRBV18 with TRBJ1-6, with 9 bases identical to TRBD1. The junction had 5 bases not matched to a gene; V was cut back by 3 bases and J by 5 bases. The CDR3 has 16 amino acids. CDR1 KGHSH and CDR2 LQKENI come from the germline V gene. CDR3 DNA sequence: TGTGCCAGCTCACCGTCTTGGGACAGGGATAATTCACCCCTCCACTTT. Its protein is CASSPSWDRDNSPLHF.

In its sample, this clone was seen once. This sequence joins TRBV2 and TRBJ1-1, with D perhaps TRBD1 (5 bases). The germline V gene encodes CDR1 SNHLY and CDR2 FYNNEI. The CDR3 sequence is 13 residues long. V shed 1 base and J shed 9 bases, with 12 bases lying between them. The CDR3 coding sequence is TGTGCCAGCAGTGAAGGACGACAGACCCAAGCTTTCTTT. Amino acid sequence: CASSEGRQTQAFF.

V and J are TRBV19 and TRBJ1-1; D call uncertain. The CDR3 totals 13 residues. Trimming shortened V by 1 base and J by 2 bases, and 5 bases separated the two germline ends. Germline lookup yields CDR1 LNHDA and CDR2 SQIVND (reference sequence). DNA of the CDR3: TGTGCCAGTAGTATAGCCTATAACACTGAAGCTTTCTTT. Its protein product is CASSIAYNTEAFF.

The CDR3 sequence is CASSQVFGRRTDRFRSYGYTF. In DNA form, the CDR3 reads TGCGCCAGCAGCCAAGTCTTCGGGAGGCGGACAGACCGCTTCCGGAGCTATGGCTACACCTTC. V is TRBV4-1 and J is TRBJ1-2; TRBD1 is a possible D gene (6 bases). From germline, CDR1 is MGHRA and CDR2 YSYEKL. The CDR3 runs to 21 residues. Trimming removed 1 base from V and 4 bases from J, with 31 bases in between.

The gene calls are TRBV7-7 and TRBJ1-6; TRBD1 aligns across 11 bases. The germline CDR1 and CDR2 sequences are SSHAT and FNYEAQ (reference sequence). This CDR3 has 17 amino acids. The trim removed 11 bases at V and 7 bases at J, leaving 16 bases unmatched. CDR3 sequence (DNA): TGTGCCCGCGGGCGGGACAGGGGGATAGAAAGAAATTCACCCCTCCACTTT. It encodes CARGRDRGIERNSPLHF. The variable domain in full, with the rest retrieved from reference TRBV7-7 and TRBJ1-6, is GAGVSQSPRYKVTKRGQDVTLRCDPISSHATLYWYQQALGQGPEFLTYFNYEAQPDKSGLPSDRFSAERPEGSISTLTIQRTEQRDSAMYRCARGRDRGIERNSPLHFGNGTRLTVT.

The chain uses TRBV14 and TRBJ2-2, with 9 bases that match TRBD1. CDR3 length: 16 residues. The V gene's germline CDR1 is SGHDN and CDR2 FVKESK. V shed 6 bases and J 3 bases; nucleotides not matched to a gene: 8. The CDR3 nucleotides are TGTGCCAGCAGTGCCGGGACAGGGCTATACACCGGGGAGCTGTTTTTT. It encodes CASSAGTGLYTGELFF.

Only one count was recorded for this clone. The chain recombines TRBV18 with TRBJ2-3, with 8 bases that match TRBD1. CDR3 length equals 16 residues. Germline-derived CDR1 and CDR2 are KGHSH and LQKENI. V dropped 2 bases and J dropped 5; count of bases not matched to a gene: 9. CDR3 sequence reads: CASSPSAQGAGDTQYF. CDR3 coding DNA: TGTGCCAGCTCACCATCGGCCCAGGGGGCAGGAGATACGCAGTATTTT. The full variable domain, rest sourced from reference TRBV18 and TRBJ2-3, is NAGVMQNPRHLVRRRGQEARLRCSPMKGHSHVYWYRQLPEEGLKFMVYLQKENIIDESGMPKERFSAEFPKEGPSILRIQQVVRGDSAAYFCASSPSAQGAGDTQYFGPGTRLTVL.

The V and J genes are TRBV5-1 and TRBJ2-1, with TRBD2 matching over 7 bases. Germline V lookup: CDR1 SGHRS, CDR2 YFSETQ. The CDR3 is 16 amino acids. V was clipped by 0 bases and J by 6 bases; unmatched bases: 9. The CDR3, as DNA: TGCGCCAGCAGCTTGGCGGGAGGATGGGGAGGCAATGAGCAGTTCTTC. Protein: CASSLAGGWGGNEQFF.

V usage is TRBV2 and J usage is TRBJ2-5; 10 nucleotides align to TRBD1. The CDR3 length is 15 residues. Germline V lookup: CDR1 SNHLY, CDR2 FYNNEI. V lost 6 bases, J lost 5 bases, and 9 bases stayed unmatched. CDR3 loop: CASSAGQGSEETQYF. The CDR3 nucleotides are TGTGCCAGCAGCGCGGGACAGGGGAGCGAGGAGACCCAGTACTTC.

The genes are TRBV2 and TRBJ1-2, with a weak D call TRBD1 (5 bases). This CDR3 is 13 amino acids long. The ends were cut back, 4 bases at V and 3 bases at J, with 9 bases in the middle. Germline CDR1 SNHLY, CDR2 FYNNEI. Written as DNA, the CDR3 is TGTGCCAGCAGTGGACAGTGGGACTATGGCTACACCTTC. Protein sequence: CASSGQWDYGYTF.

This rearrangement joins TRBV5-8 to TRBJ1-6; 9 bases line up with TRBD1. V shed 5 bases, J shed 10 bases, and the junction held 4 bases outside the gene matches. Germline V gene data show CDR1 as SGHTS and CDR2 as YDEGEE. The length of the CDR3 is 13 residues. CDR3 amino acids: CASRVTGGSPLHF. The CDR3, as DNA: TGTGCCAGCAGGGTGACAGGGGGGTCACCCCTCCACTTT.

This chain joins TRBV4-2 and TRBJ2-6; D perhaps matches TRBD2 (5 bases). The V end was cut by 1 base, the J end by 0 bases, with 13 bases between. The CDR3 covers 18 residues. Germline V CDR1 and CDR2: LGHNA, YNFKEQ. The CDR3 here is CASSQAGRALSGANVLTF. The CDR3 DNA follows: TGTGCCAGCAGCCAAGCTGGGAGAGCCCTCTCTGGGGCCAACGTCCTGACTTTC.